The 17 T cell receptor beta chains below all came from one sample that was sequenced in a study of blood T cell repertoires in COVID-19. Method: immunoSEQ multiplex PCR; TCRdb's copy keeps in-frame clones and lacks some. The repertoire has around 200,000 clones, about nine tenths of them found once; the top ten carry 5.5% to 7.5%. Material: peripheral blood. The receptors were gathered from a man aged 40-49 years with acute or convalescent COVID-19.

CDR3 region: CASSESGSSYNEQFF. The CDR3 DNA reads TGTGCCAGCAGCGAGAGCGGTAGCTCCTACAATGAGCAGTTCTTC. The rearrangement uses TRBV5-4 and TRBJ2-1, with a tentative D call TRBD2 (5 bases). The CDR3 length is 15 residues. The V gene's germline CDR1 is SGHNT and CDR2 YYREEE (reference sequence). V lost 4 bases, J lost 0 bases, and 11 bases lay in between.

CDR3 residues: CASSGGGAWNEQFF. The CDR3 nucleotides are TGTGCCAGCAGCGGCGGGGGGGCCTGGAATGAGCAGTTCTTC. V gene TRBV7-2 combines with J gene TRBJ2-1; 9 bases are a match to TRBD2. V lost 5 bases and J lost 7; bases outside the gene matches: 6. Looked up from germline, CDR1 is SGHTA and CDR2 is FQGNSA. This CDR3 has 14 residues.

V is TRBV6-5 and J is TRBJ1-1; D is perhaps TRBD1 (5 bases). The V end was cut by 6 bases, the J end by 0 bases, with 11 bases between. This CDR3 is 14 amino acids long. Germline assignment: CDR1 MNHEY and CDR2 SVGAGI. CDR3 in amino acids: CASRPGPVNTEAFF. CDR3 DNA: TGTGCCAGCAGGCCAGGGCCAGTGAACACTGAAGCTTTCTTT.

V and J are TRBV4-1 and TRBJ2-7, with no clear D. The CDR3 contains 14 residues. Germline-derived CDR1 and CDR2 are MGHRA and YSYEKL. Trimming left V 1 base short and J 1 base short, with 8 bases between. Here the CDR3 DNA reads TGCGCCAGCAGCCAAGTTTTGCGATCCTACGAGCAGTACTTC. Encoded protein: CASSQVLRSYEQYF.

The V and J genes are TRBV29-1 and TRBJ2-7; D unclear. Trimming stripped 6 bases from V and 0 bases from J, with 6 bases between. Per the germline V gene, CDR1 is SQVTM and CDR2 is ANQGSEA. The CDR3 has 11 residues. The CDR3 bases are TGCAGCGTAGCCAACTCCTACGAGCAGTACTTC. This encodes CSVANSYEQYF.

The J gene is TRBJ1-1, the V gene TRBV6-5, with 7 positions matching TRBD1. The CDR3 length is 15 residues. The J segment lost 1 base and the V segment lost 4 bases, leaving 6 bases of the junction unmatched. Germline loops: CDR1 MNHEY, CDR2 SVGAGI. CDR3 nucleotides: TGTGCCAGCAGTTCCCCGGGACAGCAGAACACTGAAGCTTTCTTT. This sequence encodes CASSSPGQQNTEAFF.

This clone was recorded a few times. This sequence joins TRBV3-1 (or the pseudogene TRBV3-2) and TRBJ1-6; tentatively, D is TRBD1 (5 bases). Trimming took 0 bases from V and 8 from J, leaving 11 bases between them. Per germline, CDR1 LGHDT and CDR2 YNNKEL (reference sequence). CDR3 size: 15 residues. The CDR3 here is CASSQDRASHSPLHF. The CDR3 DNA reads TGTGCCAGCAGCCAAGACAGGGCGAGTCATTCACCCCTCCACTTT.

The chain employs TRBV18 and TRBJ1-2; D gene uncertain. V was trimmed by 3 bases and J by 6 bases, leaving 17 bases between them. In germline, CDR1 is KGHSH, CDR2 LQKENI. The CDR3 spans 15 residues. For the CDR3, the DNA is TGTGCCAGCTCACCTTACCGCCCCGCTCCAGATGGCTACACCTTC. Amino acids: CASSPYRPAPDGYTF.

J is TRBJ2-3 and V is TRBV7-2, with D unclear. The CDR3 length is 14 residues. V lost 5 bases to trimming and J lost 1 base, with 10 bases between them. Per germline, CDR1 SGHTA and CDR2 FQGNSA. CDR3 sequence reads: CASSPSRGTDTQYF. The CDR3, as DNA: TGTGCCAGCAGCCCCAGCCGGGGCACAGATACGCAGTATTTT.

The rearrangement links TRBV5-1 to TRBJ1-1; TRBD1 aligns across 9 bases. Trimming removed 4 bases from V and 3 bases from J; junction bases left unmatched: 10. CDR3 length: 16 amino acids. Per the germline V gene, CDR1 is SGHRS and CDR2 is YFSETQ. The CDR3 spells CASSPDHRGPYTEAFF. CDR3 nucleotide sequence: TGCGCCAGCAGCCCAGATCACAGGGGGCCCTACACTGAAGCTTTCTTT.

This clone showed up just once. This chain links TRBV19 with TRBJ1-2; a weak D match, TRBD1 (5 bases). CDR1 LNHDA and CDR2 SQIVND come from the germline V gene (reference sequence). Trimming pared 6 bases from V and 7 bases from J, leaving 15 bases between. There are 13 residues in the CDR3. Here the CDR3 DNA reads TGTGCCAGTAGCCCCTCCGGGACTGGTGGCTACACCTTC. Translating gives CASSPSGTGGYTF.

CDR3 nucleotide sequence: TGTGCCAGCAGCCAAAAGCCATTTATAGCCGAAAACACCGGGGAGCTGTTTTTT. It yields the protein CASSQKPFIAENTGELFF. The chain links TRBV3-1 (or the pseudogene TRBV3-2) to TRBJ2-2, with D uncertain. The CDR3 runs 18 residues. Germline-derived CDR1 and CDR2 are LGHDT and YNNKEL (reference sequence). Deletions cut 2 bases from V and 2 bases from J, with 18 bases between.

A single count supports this clone. The chain links TRBV7-9 to TRBJ2-5; 11 bases match TRBD2. The CDR3 sequence is 16 residues long. CDR1 is SEHNR, CDR2 FQNEAQ, per germline (reference sequence). V shed 3 bases and J 5 bases; nucleotides not matched to a gene: 8. The CDR3 is CASSLGSGGARETQYF. CDR3 in DNA: TGTGCCAGCAGCTTGGGTAGCGGGGGGGCAAGGGAGACCCAGTACTTC.

This chain joins TRBV3-1 (or the pseudogene TRBV3-2) and TRBJ1-6; 10 nucleotides align to TRBD1. Trimming removed 4 bases from V and 7 bases from J; junction bases left unmatched: 1. This CDR3 has 14 residues. CDR1 and CDR2 (germline): LGHDT, YNNKEL (reference sequence). The CDR3 region has the DNA TGTGCCAGCAGCCGGACAGGGGGAAATTCACCCCTCCACTTT. It translates to CASSRTGGNSPLHF.

J is TRBJ2-3 and V is TRBV29-1; 9 nucleotides agree with TRBD2. CDR3 length equals 16 residues. J was trimmed by 9 bases and V by 3 bases; bases with no gene match: 16. CDR1 is SQVTM, CDR2 ANQGSEA, per germline. The CDR3 loop is CSVDKGSGGNSGTQYF. The DNA of the CDR3 is TGCAGCGTTGATAAAGGGAGCGGGGGGAACAGTGGGACGCAGTATTTT.

The chain combines TRBV7-9 with TRBJ1-2; 7 bases are a match to TRBD1. Germline V CDR1 and CDR2: SEHNR, FQNEAQ (reference sequence). The ends lost 6 bases at V and 3 bases at J; junction bases unmatched: 7. The CDR3 spans 14 residues. CDR3: CASSYNDRDYGYTF. The CDR3 DNA sequence: TGTGCCAGCAGTTACAACGACAGGGACTATGGCTACACCTTC.

The chain combines TRBV14 with TRBJ1-1; weak D call: TRBD1 (5 bases). This CDR3 spans 13 amino acids. Looked up from germline, CDR1 is SGHDN and CDR2 is FVKESK. Trimming stripped 0 bases from V and 4 bases from J, with 6 bases between. The chain's CDR3 is CASSQDRGTEAFF. For the CDR3, the DNA is TGTGCCAGCAGCCAAGATAGGGGCACTGAAGCTTTCTTT.